These 13 T cell receptor beta chains originate from one sample sequenced in a study of T cells in Graves' hyperthyroidism and ophthalmopathy. Amplification yielded TCR beta CDR3 regions, with RNA transcripts as the source. Primed by the HTBI set, a first-round RT-PCR was run on the TCR CDR3. MiXCR was run by TCRdb on the multiplex PCR reads, yielding one entry per CDR3 protein. The sample records around 720,000 distinct CDR3 sequences, around a third being singletons. The sequencing input was blood. The receptors were sampled from a woman aged 40 to 49 with Graves' hyperthyroidism.

With respect to this clonotype: A read error may account for a junction end that differs from germline. The J gene is TRBJ2-7, the V gene TRBV7-2; the D is unclear. CDR3 length: 13 amino acids. Germline CDR1 and CDR2: SGHTA and FQGNSA. CDR3 region: CASSLESSHEQYF. CDR3 bases: TGTGCCAGCAGCTTAGAGTCCTCCCACGAGCAGTACTTC.

The table lists this clonotype with many counts. V gene TRBV27 combines with J gene TRBJ2-7; D gene ambiguous. Trimming shortened V by 8 bases and J by 0 bases, and 14 bases separated the two germline ends. The CDR3 runs to 14 residues. Germline V gene sequence: CDR1 MNHEY, CDR2 SMNVEV (reference sequence). Here the CDR3 reads CASSPGRSSYEQYF. The CDR3 DNA reads TGTGCCAGCTCTCCAGGACGCAGCTCCTACGAGCAGTACTTC.

This clonotype was detected once. The rearrangement joins TRBV7-2 to TRBJ2-7; no reliable D call. V lost 6 bases and J 7 bases, leaving 13 bases between the germline ends. Germline V gives CDR1 SGHTA, CDR2 FQGNSA. The CDR3 spans 12 residues. The CDR3, as DNA: TGTGCCAGCAGACCTGACGCCGATGAGCAGTACTTC. Translation gives CASRPDADEQYF.

V is TRBV19 and J is TRBJ1-1; no reliable D call. The CDR3 contains 14 residues. Germline-derived CDR1 and CDR2 are LNHDA and SQIVND (reference sequence). Trimming stripped 3 bases from V and 5 bases from J, with 13 bases between. The CDR3: CASSIVKGSTEAFF. CDR3 bases: TGTGCCAGTAGTATTGTGAAGGGTTCGACTGAAGCTTTCTTT.

The J gene is TRBJ1-1, the V gene TRBV10-3; weak D call: TRBD1 (5 bases). Trimming left V 2 bases short and J 0 bases short, with 16 bases between. Germline V lookup: CDR1 ENHRY, CDR2 SYGVKD. This CDR3 is 17 amino acids long. The CDR3 loop reads CAISETKTVPMNTEAFF. DNA for the CDR3: TGTGCCATCAGTGAGACCAAGACAGTACCCATGAACACTGAAGCTTTCTTT.

J is TRBJ2-1 and V is TRBV7-2; unclear D gene. CDR3 length: 13 residues. CDR1 and CDR2 (germline): SGHTA, FQGNSA. V was pared by 3 bases and J by 5 bases, with 8 bases between. The CDR3 coding sequence is TGTGCCAGCAGCTTCAGCTCAGACAATGAGCAGTTCTTC. This codes for CASSFSSDNEQFF.

In the case of this clonotype: A much larger clone lies one base from this, so it may be a read error. The chain recombines TRBV19 with TRBJ1-2; tentative D call: TRBD1 (6 bases). Germline CDR1 reads LNHDA; CDR2 reads SQIVND (reference sequence). CDR3 length: 15 amino acids. V lost 10 bases and J 6 bases, leaving 24 bases between the germline ends. The CDR3 is CATALRRGRGNGYTF. The CDR3 nucleotides read TGTGCCACCGCGCTCCGCCGGGGCAGGGGTAATGGCTACACCTTC.

In this sample, this clonotype turned up many times. The chain joins TRBV19 to TRBJ2-7; TRBD2 is a possible D gene (7 bases). The CDR3 sequence is 14 residues long. Trimming left V 7 bases short and J 0 bases short, with 13 bases between. Germline-derived CDR1 and CDR2 are LNHDA and SQIVND (reference sequence). CDR3 sequence reads: CASTEGGDSYEQYF. DNA for the CDR3: TGTGCCAGTACCGAGGGGGGGGACTCCTACGAGCAGTACTTC.

Many counts were recorded for this clonotype. The DNA of the CDR3 is TGCGCCAGCAGCACCTATACGAGTTACGAGCAGTACTTC. As protein: CASSTYTSYEQYF. The rearrangement uses TRBV4-3 and TRBJ2-7; D is undetermined. The V gene's germline CDR1 is LGHNA and CDR2 YSLEER. V lost 5 bases, J lost 4 bases, and 12 bases lay in between. CDR3 length: 13 amino acids.

This chain uses TRBV29-1 with TRBJ1-1, with D tentatively TRBD1 (5 bases). V lost 6 bases, J lost 5 bases, and 13 bases lay in between. Per the germline V gene, CDR1 is SQVTM and CDR2 is ANQGSEA. CDR3 length: 12 amino acids. The CDR3 nucleotides are TGCAGCGTAGTACATCAGGGAACTGAAGCTTTCTTT. Translated, it gives CSVVHQGTEAFF.

To note about this clonotype: Sequence at one end of the junction differs from germline and may be a read error. V gene TRBV7-8 combines with J gene TRBJ1-4; no reliable D call. Germline V gene data show CDR1 as SGHVS and CDR2 as FQNEAQ. The CDR3 is 14 amino acids. The CDR3 DNA reads as TGTGCCAGCAGCCGTCTAGCAACTAATGAAAAACTGTCTTTT. Its translation: CASSRLATNEKLSF.

This clonotype was recorded a few times. The chain is built from TRBV6-5 and TRBJ2-7; 11 bases align to TRBD1. Germline CDR1 and CDR2: MNHEY and SVGAGI. The CDR3 sequence is 15 residues long. J lost 3 bases, V lost 5 bases, and 6 bases had no gene match. This CDR3 is CASSDGTGGLYEQYF. Here the CDR3 DNA reads TGTGCCAGCAGTGACGGGACAGGGGGTCTCTACGAGCAGTACTTC.

V gene TRBV29-1 combines with J gene TRBJ2-1; 15 bases are shared with TRBD2. The CDR3 totals 14 residues. The germline V gene encodes CDR1 SQVTM and CDR2 ANQGSEA. V lost 6 bases to trimming and J lost 8 bases; unmatched junction nucleotides: 5. CDR3 in DNA: TGCAGCGTGGGACTAGCGGGAGGTCTCCATGAGCAGTTCTTC. Its translation is CSVGLAGGLHEQFF.